This T cell receptor (beta chain) is from a study of cytomegalovirus exposure and HLA in healthy donors. Findings of the study overall: Sequences of the TCR beta chain were said to predict the HLA-A and HLA-B alleles of most subjects accurately. Reportedly, a later analysis found an Asian-associated ancestry cluster had fewer N-insertions than the approximately 670-donor mean.

Samples came from healthy bone marrow donors. Vbeta (60) and Jbeta (13) primers were used in the PCR. Repertoires were generated with immunoSEQ multiplex PCR, while TCRdb's copy carries only in-frame clones and drops some. This sample yields more than 70,000 clones, of which 76% are seen a single time; 3% belongs to the top ten. Germline V CDR1 and CDR2: MGHRA, YSYEKL. The CDR3 consists of 15 residues. As to this clone: Antigen unknown.

The receptor's source is a man between 35 and 55 years old in good health and CMV-seronegative. Sequenced sample: PBMCs. V is TRBV4-1 and J is TRBJ2-5, with 7 bases that match TRBD2. The DNA end lines up better with TRBJ2-7; the J call may be wrong. CDR3 bases: TGCGCCAGCAGCCAAGCGGGTTCTAGCGGATACGAGCAGTACTTC. It yields the protein CASSQAGSSGYEQYF.